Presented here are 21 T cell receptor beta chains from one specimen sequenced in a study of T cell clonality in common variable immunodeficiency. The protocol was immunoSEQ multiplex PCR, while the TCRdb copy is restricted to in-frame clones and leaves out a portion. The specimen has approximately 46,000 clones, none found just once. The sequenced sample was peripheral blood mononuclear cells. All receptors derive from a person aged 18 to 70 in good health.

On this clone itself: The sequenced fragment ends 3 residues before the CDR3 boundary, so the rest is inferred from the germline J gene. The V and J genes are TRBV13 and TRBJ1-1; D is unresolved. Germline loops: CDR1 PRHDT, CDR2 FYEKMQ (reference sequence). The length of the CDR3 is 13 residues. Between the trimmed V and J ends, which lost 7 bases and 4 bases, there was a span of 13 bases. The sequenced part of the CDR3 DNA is TGTGCCAGCAAGTCTGGCGGGGTCACTGAA. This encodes CASKSGGVTE. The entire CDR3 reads CASKSGGVTEAFF.

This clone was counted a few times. The CDR3: CASRGGSDYTF. CDR3 DNA, as far as it was read: TGTGCCAGCAGGGGCGGGTCCGAC. The J gene is TRBJ1-2, the V gene TRBV7-6; D gene unclear. Read sequence stops 3 residues before the CDR3 end, and the germline J gene provides the missing end. The germline CDR1 and CDR2 sequences are SGHVS and FNYEAQ. The CDR3 totals 11 residues. The full variable domain, with the rest looked up from reference TRBV7-6 and TRBJ1-2, is GAGVSQSPRYKVTKRGQDVALRCDPISGHVSLYWYRQALGQGPEFLTYFNYEAQQDKSGLPNDRFSAERPEGSISTLTIQRTEQRDSAMYRCASRGGSDYTFGSGTRLTVV.

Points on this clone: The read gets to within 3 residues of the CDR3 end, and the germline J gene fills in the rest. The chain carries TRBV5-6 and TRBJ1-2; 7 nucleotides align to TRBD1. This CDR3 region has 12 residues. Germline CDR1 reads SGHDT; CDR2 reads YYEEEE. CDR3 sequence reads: CASSSRRGNYTF. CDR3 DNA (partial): TGTGCCAGCAGCTCTCGCAGGGGGAAC.

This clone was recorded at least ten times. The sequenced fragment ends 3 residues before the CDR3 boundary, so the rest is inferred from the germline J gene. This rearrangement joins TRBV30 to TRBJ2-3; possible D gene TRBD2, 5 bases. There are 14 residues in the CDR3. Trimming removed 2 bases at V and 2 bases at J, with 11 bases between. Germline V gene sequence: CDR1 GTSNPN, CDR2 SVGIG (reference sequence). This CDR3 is CAWSLAAPTDTQYF. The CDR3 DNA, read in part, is TGTGCCTGGAGTCTAGCTGCCCCCACAGATACG.

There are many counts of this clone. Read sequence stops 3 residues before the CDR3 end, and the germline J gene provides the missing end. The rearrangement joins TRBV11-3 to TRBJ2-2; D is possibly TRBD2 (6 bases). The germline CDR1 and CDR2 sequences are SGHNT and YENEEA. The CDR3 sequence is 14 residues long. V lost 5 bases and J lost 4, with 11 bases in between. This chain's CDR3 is CASSPRGATGELFF. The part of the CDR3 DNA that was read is TGTGCCAGCAGCCCCCGCGGGGCCACCGGGGAG. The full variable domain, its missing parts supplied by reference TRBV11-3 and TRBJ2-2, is EAGVVQSPRYKIIEKKQPVAFWCNPISGHNTLYWYLQNLGQGPELLIRYENEEAVDDSQLPKDRFSAERLKGVDSTLKIQPAELGDSAVYLCASSPRGATGELFFGEGSRLTVL.

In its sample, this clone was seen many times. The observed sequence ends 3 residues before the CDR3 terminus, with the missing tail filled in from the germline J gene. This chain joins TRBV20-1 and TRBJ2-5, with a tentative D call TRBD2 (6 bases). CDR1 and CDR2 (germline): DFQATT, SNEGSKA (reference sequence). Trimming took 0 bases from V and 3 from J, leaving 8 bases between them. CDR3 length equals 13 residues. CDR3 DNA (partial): TGCAGTGCTAGAGAGGCGGGGAAAGAGACC. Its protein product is CSAREAGKET. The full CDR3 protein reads CSAREAGKETQYF.

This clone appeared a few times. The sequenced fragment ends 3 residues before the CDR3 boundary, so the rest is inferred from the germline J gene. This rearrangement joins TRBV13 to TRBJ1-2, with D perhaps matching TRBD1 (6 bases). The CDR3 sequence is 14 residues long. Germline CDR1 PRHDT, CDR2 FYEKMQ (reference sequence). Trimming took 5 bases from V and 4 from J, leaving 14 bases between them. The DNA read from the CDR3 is TGTGCCAGCAGCGTACAGGGTTTCGGCTATGGC. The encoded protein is CASSVQGFGYG. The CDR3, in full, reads CASSVQGFGYGYTF. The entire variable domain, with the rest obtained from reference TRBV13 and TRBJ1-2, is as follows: AAGVIQSPRHLIKEKRETATLKCYPIPRHDTVYWYQQGPGQDPQFLISFYEKMQSDKGSIPDRFSAQQFSDYHSELNMSSLELGDSALYFCASSVQGFGYGYTFGSGTRLTVV.

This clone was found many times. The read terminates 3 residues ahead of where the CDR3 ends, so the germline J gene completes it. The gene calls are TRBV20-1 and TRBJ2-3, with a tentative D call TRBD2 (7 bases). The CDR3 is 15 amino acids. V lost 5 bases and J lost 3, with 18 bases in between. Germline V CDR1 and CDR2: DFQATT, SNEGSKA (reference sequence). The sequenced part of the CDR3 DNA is TGCAGTGCTGGGGGGGGCGGGGTGGGGACAGATACG. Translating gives CSAGGGGVGTDT. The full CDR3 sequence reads CSAGGGGVGTDTQYF.

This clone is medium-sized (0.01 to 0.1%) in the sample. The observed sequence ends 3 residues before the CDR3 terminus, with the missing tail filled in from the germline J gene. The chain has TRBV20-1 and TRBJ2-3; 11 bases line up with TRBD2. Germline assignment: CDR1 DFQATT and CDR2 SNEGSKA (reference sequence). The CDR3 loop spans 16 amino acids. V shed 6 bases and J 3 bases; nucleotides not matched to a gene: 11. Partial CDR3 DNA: TGCAGTGCATGGCCGGGACTAGCGGAAACAACAGATACG. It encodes CSAWPGLAETTDT. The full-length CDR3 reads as CSAWPGLAETTDTQYF.

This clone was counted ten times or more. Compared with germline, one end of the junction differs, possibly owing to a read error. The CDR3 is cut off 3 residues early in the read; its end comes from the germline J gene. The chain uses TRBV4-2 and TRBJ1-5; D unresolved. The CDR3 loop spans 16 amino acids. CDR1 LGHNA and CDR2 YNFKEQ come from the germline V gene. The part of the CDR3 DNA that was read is TGCGCCAGCAGCCAAGATCGGCGGGGTGGCAATCAGCCC. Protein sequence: CASSQDRRGGNQP. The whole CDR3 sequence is CASSQDRRGGNQPQHF.

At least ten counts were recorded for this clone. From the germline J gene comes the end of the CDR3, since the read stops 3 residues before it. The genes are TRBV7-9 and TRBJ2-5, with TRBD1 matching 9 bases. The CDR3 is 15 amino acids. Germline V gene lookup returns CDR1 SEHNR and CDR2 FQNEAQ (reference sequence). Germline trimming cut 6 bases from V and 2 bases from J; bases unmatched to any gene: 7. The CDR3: CASRFTGGVQETQYF. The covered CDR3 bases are TGTGCCAGCAGATTTACAGGGGGCGTTCAAGAGACC.

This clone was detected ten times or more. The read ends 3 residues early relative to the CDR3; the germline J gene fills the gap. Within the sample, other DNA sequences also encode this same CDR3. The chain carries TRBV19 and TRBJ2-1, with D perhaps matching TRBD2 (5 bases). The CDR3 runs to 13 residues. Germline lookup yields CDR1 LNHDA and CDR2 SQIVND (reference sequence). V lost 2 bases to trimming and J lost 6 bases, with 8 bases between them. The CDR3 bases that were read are TGTGCCAGTAGTATATCCCGGGGCAATGAG. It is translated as CASSISRGNE. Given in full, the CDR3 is CASSISRGNEQFF.

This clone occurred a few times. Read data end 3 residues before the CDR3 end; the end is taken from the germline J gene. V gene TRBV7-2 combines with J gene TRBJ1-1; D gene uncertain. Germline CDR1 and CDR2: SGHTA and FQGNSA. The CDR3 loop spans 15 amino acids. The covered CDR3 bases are TGTGCCAGCAGCGTTCTAGCGGGTGAAGTGGACGAG. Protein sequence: CASSVLAGEVDE. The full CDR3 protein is CASSVLAGEVDEAFF.

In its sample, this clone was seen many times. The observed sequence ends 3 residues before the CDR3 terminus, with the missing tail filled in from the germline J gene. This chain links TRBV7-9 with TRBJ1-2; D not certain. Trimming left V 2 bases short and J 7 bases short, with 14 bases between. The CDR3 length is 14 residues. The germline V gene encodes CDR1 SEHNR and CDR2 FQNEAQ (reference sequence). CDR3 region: CASSLISGGPGYTF. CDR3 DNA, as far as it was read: TGTGCCAGCAGCTTAATTTCTGGCGGCCCTGGC.

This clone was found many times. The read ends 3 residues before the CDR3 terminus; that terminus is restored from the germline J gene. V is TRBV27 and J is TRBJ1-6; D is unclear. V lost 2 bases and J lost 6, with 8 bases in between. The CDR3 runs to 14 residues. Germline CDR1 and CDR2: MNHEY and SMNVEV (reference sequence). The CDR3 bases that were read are TGTGCCAGCAGTTTAAATAGGGTTAATTCACCC. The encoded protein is CASSLNRVNSP. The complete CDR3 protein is CASSLNRVNSPLHF.

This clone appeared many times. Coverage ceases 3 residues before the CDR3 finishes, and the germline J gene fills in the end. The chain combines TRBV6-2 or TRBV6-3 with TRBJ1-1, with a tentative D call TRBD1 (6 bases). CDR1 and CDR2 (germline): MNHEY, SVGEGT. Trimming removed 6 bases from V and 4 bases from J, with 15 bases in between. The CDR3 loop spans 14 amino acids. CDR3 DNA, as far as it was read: TGTGCCAGCAGGGACCAGGGGCCACTCACTGAA. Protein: CASRDQGPLTE. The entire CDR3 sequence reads CASRDQGPLTEAFF.

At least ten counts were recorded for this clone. CDR3 loop: CAWSLREDQPQHF. The part of the CDR3 DNA that was read is TGTGCCTGGAGTCTCAGGGAAGATCAGCCC. This chain connects TRBV30 to TRBJ1-5, with D possibly being TRBD1 (5 bases). The CDR3 is cut off 3 residues early in the read; its end comes from the germline J gene. The CDR3 extends over 13 amino acids. With 2 bases removed from V and 5 bases from J, the gap between germline ends came to 10 bases. Germline V gene lookup returns CDR1 GTSNPN and CDR2 SVGIG (reference sequence).

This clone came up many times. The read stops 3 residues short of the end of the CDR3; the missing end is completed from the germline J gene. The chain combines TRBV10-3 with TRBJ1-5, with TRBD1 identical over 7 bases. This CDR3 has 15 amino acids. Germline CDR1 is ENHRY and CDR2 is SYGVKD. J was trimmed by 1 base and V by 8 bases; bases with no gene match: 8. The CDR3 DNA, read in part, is TGTGCCATCCGAACAGGGGTGGGGAGCAATCAGCCC. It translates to CAIRTGVGSNQP. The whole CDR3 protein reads CAIRTGVGSNQPQHF.

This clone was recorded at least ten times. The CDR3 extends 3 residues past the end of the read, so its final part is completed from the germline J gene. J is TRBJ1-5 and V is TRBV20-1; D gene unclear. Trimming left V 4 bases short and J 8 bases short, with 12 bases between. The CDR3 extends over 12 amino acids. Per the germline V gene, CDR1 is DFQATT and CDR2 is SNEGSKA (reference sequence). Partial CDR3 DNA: TGCAGTGCTAAAACCGGGTCGGAGCCC. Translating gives CSAKTGSEP. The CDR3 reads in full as CSAKTGSEPQHF.

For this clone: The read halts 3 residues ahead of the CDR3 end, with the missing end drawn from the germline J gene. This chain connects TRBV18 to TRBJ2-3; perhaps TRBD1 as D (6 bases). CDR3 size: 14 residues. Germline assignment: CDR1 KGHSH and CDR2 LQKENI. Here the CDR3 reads CASSFRDTQETQYF. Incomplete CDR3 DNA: TGTGCCAGCTCATTCCGGGACACCCAAGAGACG. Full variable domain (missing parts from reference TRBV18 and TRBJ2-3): NAGVMQNPRHLVRRRGQEARLRCSPMKGHSHVYWYRQLPEEGLKFMVYLQKENIIDESGMPKERFSAEFPKEGPSILRIQQVVRGDSAAYFCASSFRDTQETQYFGPGTRLTVL.

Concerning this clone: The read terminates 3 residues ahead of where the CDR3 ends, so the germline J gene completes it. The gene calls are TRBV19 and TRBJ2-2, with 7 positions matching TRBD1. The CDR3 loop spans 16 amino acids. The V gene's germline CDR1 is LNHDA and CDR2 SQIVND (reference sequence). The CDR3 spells CASTTGTVATNEKLFF. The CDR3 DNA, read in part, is TGTGCCAGTACCACCGGGACAGTTGCAACTAATGAAAAG.